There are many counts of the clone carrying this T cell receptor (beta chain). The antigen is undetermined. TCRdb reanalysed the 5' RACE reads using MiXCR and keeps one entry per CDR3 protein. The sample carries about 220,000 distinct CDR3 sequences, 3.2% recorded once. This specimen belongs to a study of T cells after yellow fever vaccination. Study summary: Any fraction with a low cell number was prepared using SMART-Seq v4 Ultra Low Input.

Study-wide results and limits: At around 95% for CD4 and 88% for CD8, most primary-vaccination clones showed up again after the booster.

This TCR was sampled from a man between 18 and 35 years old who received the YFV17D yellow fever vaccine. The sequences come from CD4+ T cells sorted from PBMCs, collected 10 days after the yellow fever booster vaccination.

The CDR3 region has the DNA TGCGCCAGCAGCTCCTACGGGAAACCCGGGAATTATGGCTACACCTTC. Protein: CASSSYGKPGNYGYTF. V and J are TRBV5-1 and TRBJ1-2; D not resolved. Trimming left V 3 bases short and J 5 bases short, with 20 bases between. The CDR3 contains 16 residues. Germline values: CDR1 SGHRS, CDR2 YFSETQ. The entire variable domain, with the rest obtained from reference TRBV5-1 and TRBJ1-2, is as follows: KAGVTQTPRYLIKTRGQQVTLSCSPISGHRSVSWYQQTPGQGLQFLFEYFSETQRNKGNFPGRFSGRQFSNSRSEMNVSTLELGDSALYLCASSSYGKPGNYGYTFGSGTRLTVV.